This T cell receptor (beta chain) was found in a study of human T cells and chemical hapten exposure. On this clonotype: The junction departs from the called germline gene at one end, perhaps through a read error.

The CDR3 covers 17 residues. Germline V lookup: CDR1 MDHEN, CDR2 SYDVKM. Time point in this sample: healthy volunteer bleed at 6 weeks. Whole blood, unfractionated, served as the material for total RNA extraction. TCRdb re-derived calls from the RACE reads in MiXCR, one entry per CDR3 protein. The sample holds fewer than 40,000 distinct CDR3 sequences, about 5.5% seen once. The rearrangement uses TRBV28 and TRBJ2-2; 13 bases match TRBD2. Sequences were obtained from whole blood. The TCR originated in a human donor in good health. Some clones in this sample may be carry-over from other donors' samples. As DNA, the CDR3 is TGTGTCAGCAGAGGACTAGCGGGAGATTGGGACACCGGGGAGCTGTTTTTT. Protein: CVSRGLAGDWDTGELFF.